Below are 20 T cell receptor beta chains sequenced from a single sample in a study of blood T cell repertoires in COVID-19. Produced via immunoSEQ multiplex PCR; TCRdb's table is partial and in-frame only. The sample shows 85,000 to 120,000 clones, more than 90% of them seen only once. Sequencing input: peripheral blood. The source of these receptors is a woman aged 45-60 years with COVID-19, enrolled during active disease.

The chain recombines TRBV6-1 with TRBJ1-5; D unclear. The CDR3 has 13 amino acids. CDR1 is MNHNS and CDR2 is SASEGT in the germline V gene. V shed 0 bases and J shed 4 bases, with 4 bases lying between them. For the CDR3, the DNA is TGTGCCAGCAGTGAAGCGCAGAATCAGCCCCAGCATTTT. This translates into CASSEAQNQPQHF.

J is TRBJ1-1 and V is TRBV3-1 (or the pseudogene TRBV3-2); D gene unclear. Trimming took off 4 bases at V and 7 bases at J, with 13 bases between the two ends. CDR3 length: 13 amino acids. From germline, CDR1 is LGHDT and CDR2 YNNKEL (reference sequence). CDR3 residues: CASSRLSRDEAFF. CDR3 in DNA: TGTGCCAGCAGCCGACTCTCTCGGGATGAAGCTTTCTTT.

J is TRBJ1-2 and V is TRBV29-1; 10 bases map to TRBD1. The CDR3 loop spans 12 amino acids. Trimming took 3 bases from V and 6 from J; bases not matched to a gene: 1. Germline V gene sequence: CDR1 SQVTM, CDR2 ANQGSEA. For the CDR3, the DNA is TGCAGCGTTGAGGGGACAGGGGATGGCTACACCTTC. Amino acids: CSVEGTGDGYTF. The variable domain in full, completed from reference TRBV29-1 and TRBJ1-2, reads SAVISQKPSRDICQRGTSLTIQCQVDSQVTMMFWYRQQPGQSLTLIATANQGSEATYESGFVIDKFPISRPNLTFSTLTVSNMSPEDSSIYLCSVEGTGDGYTFGSGTRLTVV.

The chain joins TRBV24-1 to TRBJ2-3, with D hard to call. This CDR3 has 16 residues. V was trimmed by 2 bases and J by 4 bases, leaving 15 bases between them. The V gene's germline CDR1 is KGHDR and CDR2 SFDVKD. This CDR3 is CATSDSKRWPADTQYF. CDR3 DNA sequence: TGTGCCACCAGTGATTCGAAGAGGTGGCCCGCAGATACGCAGTATTTT.

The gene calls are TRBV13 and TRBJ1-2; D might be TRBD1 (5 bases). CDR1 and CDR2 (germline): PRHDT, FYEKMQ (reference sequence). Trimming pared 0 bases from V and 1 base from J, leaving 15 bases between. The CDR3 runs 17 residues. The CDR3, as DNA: TGTGCCAGCAGCTTAGGCTCAGGGCGCTCTCGTAACTATGGCTACACCTTC. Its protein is CASSLGSGRSRNYGYTF. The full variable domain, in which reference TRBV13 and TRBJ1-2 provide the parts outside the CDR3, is AAGVIQSPRHLIKEKRETATLKCYPIPRHDTVYWYQQGPGQDPQFLISFYEKMQSDKGSIPDRFSAQQFSDYHSELNMSSLELGDSALYFCASSLGSGRSRNYGYTFGSGTRLTVV.

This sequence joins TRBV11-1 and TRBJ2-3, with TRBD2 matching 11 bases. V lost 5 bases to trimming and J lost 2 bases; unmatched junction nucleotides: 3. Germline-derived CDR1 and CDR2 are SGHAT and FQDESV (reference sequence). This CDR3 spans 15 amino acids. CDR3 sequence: CASSLLAGATDTQYF. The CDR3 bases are TGTGCCAGCAGCCTACTAGCGGGGGCCACAGATACGCAGTATTTT. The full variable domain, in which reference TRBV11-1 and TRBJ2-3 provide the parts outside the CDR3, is EAEVAQSPRYKITEKSQAVAFWCDPISGHATLYWYRQILGQGPELLVQFQDESVVDDSQLPKDRFSAERLKGVDSTLKIQPAELGDSAMYLCASSLLAGATDTQYFGPGTRLTVL.

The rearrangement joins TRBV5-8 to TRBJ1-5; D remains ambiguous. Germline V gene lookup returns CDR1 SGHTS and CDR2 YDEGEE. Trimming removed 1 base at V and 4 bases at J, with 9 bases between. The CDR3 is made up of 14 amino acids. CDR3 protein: CASSLFSFNQPQHF. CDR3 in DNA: TGTGCCAGCAGCTTGTTCAGTTTTAATCAGCCCCAGCATTTT.

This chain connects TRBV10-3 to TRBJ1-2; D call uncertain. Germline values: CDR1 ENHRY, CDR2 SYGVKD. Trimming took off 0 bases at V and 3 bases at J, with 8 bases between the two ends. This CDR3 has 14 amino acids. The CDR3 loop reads CAISESSPYYGYTF. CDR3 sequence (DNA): TGTGCCATCAGTGAGTCGAGCCCCTACTATGGCTACACCTTC.

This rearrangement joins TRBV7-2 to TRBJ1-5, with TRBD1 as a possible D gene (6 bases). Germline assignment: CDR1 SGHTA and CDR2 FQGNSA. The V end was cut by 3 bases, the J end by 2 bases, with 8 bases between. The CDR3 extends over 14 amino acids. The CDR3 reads CASSLSGGNQPQHF. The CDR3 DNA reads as TGTGCCAGCAGCTTGTCAGGGGGCAATCAGCCCCAGCATTTT.

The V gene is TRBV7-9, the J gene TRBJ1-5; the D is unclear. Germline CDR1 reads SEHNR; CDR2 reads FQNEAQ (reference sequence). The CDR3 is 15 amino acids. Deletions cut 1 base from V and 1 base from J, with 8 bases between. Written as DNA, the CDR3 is TGTGCCAGCAGCTTAGGCGCCTCCAGCAATCAGCCCCAGCATTTT. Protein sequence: CASSLGASSNQPQHF.

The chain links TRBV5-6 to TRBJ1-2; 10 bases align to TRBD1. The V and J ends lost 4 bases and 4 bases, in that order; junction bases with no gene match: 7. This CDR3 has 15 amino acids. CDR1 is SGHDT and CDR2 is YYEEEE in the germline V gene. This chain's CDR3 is CASSPRQGASYGYTF. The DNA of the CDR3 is TGTGCCAGCAGCCCTCGACAGGGGGCTTCCTATGGCTACACCTTC.

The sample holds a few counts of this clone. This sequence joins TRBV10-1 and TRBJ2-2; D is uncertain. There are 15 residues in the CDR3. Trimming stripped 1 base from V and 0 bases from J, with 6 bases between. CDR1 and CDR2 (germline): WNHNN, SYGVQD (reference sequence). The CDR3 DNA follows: TGCGCCAGCAGTGAGTTGGCGGCGAACACCGGGGAGCTGTTTTTT. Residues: CASSELAANTGELFF.

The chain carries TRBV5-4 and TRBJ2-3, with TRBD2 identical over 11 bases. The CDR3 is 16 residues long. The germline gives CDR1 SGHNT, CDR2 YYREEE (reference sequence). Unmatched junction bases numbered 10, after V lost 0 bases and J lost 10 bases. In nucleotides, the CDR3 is TGTGCCAGCAGCTTGGGACTAGCGGGACGCGGGGGGCCGCAGTATTTT. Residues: CASSLGLAGRGGPQYF.

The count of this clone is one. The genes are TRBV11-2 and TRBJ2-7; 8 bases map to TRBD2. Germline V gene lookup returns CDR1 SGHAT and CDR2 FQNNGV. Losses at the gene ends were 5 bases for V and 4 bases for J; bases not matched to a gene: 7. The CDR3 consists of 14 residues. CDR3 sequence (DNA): TGTGCCAGCAGCCCCTTAGCGGGGTGGTACGAGCAGTACTTC. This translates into CASSPLAGWYEQYF.

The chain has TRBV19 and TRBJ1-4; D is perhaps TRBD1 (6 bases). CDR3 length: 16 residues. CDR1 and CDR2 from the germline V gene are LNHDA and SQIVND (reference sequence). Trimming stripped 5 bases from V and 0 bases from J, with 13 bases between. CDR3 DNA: TGTGCCAGTAGTCCCGGACAGCTCGCAACTAATGAAAAACTGTTTTTT. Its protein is CASSPGQLATNEKLFF.

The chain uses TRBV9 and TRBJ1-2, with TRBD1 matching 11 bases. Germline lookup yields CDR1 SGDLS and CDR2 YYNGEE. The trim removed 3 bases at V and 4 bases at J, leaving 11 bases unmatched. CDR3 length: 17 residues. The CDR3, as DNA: TGTGCCAGCAGCGCCGATATTACCGGGACAGGGGGCTATGGCTACACCTTC. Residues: CASSADITGTGGYGYTF.

As DNA, the CDR3 is TGTGCCACCAGTGCCCACCGGGGCGCGAGGGGAGGTAGTGAAAAACTGTTTTTT. Its protein product is CATSAHRGARGGSEKLFF. The chain has TRBV24-1 and TRBJ1-4; weak D call: TRBD1 (5 bases). V lost 5 bases to trimming and J lost 7 bases, with 25 bases between them. CDR1 is KGHDR and CDR2 is SFDVKD in the germline V gene. The length of the CDR3 is 18 residues.

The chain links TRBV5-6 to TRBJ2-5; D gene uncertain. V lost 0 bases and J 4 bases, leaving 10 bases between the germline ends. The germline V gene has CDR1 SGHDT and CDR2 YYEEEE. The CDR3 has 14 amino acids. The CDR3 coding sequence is TGTGCCAGCAGCTTGGAGCTAGTTGGAGAGACCCAGTACTTC. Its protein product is CASSLELVGETQYF.

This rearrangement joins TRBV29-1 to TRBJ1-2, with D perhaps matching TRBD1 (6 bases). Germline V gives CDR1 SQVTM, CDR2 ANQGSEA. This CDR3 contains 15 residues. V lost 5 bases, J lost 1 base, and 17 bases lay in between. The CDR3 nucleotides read TGCAGCGTTCACAACAACAGGGCAAGTAACTATGGCTACACCTTC. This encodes CSVHNNRASNYGYTF. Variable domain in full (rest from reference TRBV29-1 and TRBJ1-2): SAVISQKPSRDICQRGTSLTIQCQVDSQVTMMFWYRQQPGQSLTLIATANQGSEATYESGFVIDKFPISRPNLTFSTLTVSNMSPEDSSIYLCSVHNNRASNYGYTFGSGTRLTVV.

DNA for the CDR3: TGTGCCAGCAGCTTAGGCGGATACTATGGCTACACCTTC. It codes for CASSLGGYYGYTF. The V call is TRBV11-2, the J call TRBJ1-2; no clear D. The CDR3 has 13 amino acids. From germline, CDR1 is SGHAT and CDR2 FQNNGV. V was shortened by 1 base and J by 3 bases, with 6 bases between the two germline ends.